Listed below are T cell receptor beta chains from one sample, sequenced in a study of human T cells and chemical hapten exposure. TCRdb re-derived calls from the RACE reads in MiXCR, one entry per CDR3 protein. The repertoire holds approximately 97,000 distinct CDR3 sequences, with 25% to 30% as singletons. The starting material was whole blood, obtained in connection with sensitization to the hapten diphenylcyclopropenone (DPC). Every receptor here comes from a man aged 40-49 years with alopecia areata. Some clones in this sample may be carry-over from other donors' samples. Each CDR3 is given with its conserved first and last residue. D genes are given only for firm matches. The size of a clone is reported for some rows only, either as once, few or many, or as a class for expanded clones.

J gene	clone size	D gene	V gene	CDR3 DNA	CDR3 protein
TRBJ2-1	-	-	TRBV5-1	TGCGCCAGCAGCTTGGGGGCACAGAGGTACAATGAGCAGTTCTTC	CASSLGAQRYNEQFF
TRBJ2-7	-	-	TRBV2	TGTGCCAGCAGTGAGGATGGAAGTATCCACGAGCAGTACTTC	CASSEDGSIHEQYF
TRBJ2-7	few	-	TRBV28	TGTGCCAGCCCCGTCTACGAGCAGTACTTC	CASPVYEQYF
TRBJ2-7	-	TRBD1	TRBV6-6	TGTGCCAGCAGTCGACCCCCTGGTAACAGGGGCTACGAGCAGTACTTC	CASSRPPGNRGYEQYF
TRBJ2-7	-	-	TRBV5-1	TGCGCCAGCAGCTTGGGATTAGCTAGGGGTTCCTCCTACGAGCAGTACTTC	CASSLGLARGSSYEQYF
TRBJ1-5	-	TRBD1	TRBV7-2	TGTGCCAGCAGCTCCCGGGACAGGGGGTTTGGCAATCAGCCCCAGCATTTT	CASSSRDRGFGNQPQHF
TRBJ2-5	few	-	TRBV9	TGTGCCAGCAGTACATTTTCAGTGGTACAAGAGACCCAGTACTTC	CASSTFSVVQETQYF
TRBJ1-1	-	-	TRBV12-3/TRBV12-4	TGTGCCAGCAGTTCCGGTGGGGGTTGGGACACTGAAGCTTTCTTT	CASSSGGGWDTEAFF
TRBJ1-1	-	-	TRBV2	TGTGCCAGCGGATTTGCGGGGTACACTGAAGCTTTCTTT	CASGFAGYTEAFF
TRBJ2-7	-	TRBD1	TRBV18	TGTGCCAGCTCCCAGGGACAGGGCGTCCACGAGCAGTACTTC	CASSQGQGVHEQYF
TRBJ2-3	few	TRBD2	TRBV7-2	TGTGCCAGCAGCCCGGGGGGGCCCGGCACAGATACGCAGTATTTT	CASSPGGPGTDTQYF
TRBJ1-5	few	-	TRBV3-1	TGTGCCAGCAGCCAGGGCCGGACCCAGCCCCAGCATTTT	CASSQGRTQPQHF
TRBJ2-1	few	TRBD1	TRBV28	TGTGCCAGCAGCATCAGTACAGGGGGACCCTACAATGAGCAGTTCTTC	CASSISTGGPYNEQFF
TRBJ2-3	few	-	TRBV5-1	TGCGCCAGCAGCTTGGCCGGGGCTAGCGGCACAGATACGCAGTATTTT	CASSLAGASGTDTQYF
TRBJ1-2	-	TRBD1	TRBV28	TGTGCCAGCAGTTCTGACAGGGGCAGGAGCTATGGCTACACCTTC	CASSSDRGRSYGYTF
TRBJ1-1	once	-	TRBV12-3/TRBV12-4	TGTGCCAGCAGTTTTGGGGCAGCAGAAGCTTTCTTT	CASSFGAAEAFF
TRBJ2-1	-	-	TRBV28	TGTGCCAGCAGGCTTGAGGGGAGCTCCTACAATGAGCAGTTCTTC	CASRLEGSSYNEQFF
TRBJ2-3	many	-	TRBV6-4	TGTGCCAGCAGTGACGGGGTAGCGCCGCAGTATTTT	CASSDGVAPQYF
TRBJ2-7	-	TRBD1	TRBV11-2	TGTGCCAGCAGTCGAGACAGGGGCCCCGAGCAGTACTTC	CASSRDRGPEQYF
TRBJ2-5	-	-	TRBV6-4	TGTGCCAGCAGTAGGCACCACAATCCTCAAGAGACCCAGTACTTC	CASSRHHNPQETQYF
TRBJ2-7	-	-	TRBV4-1	TGCGCCAGCAGCCAAGACTTTTCCGGGGCCCGCTCCTACGAGCAGTACTTC	CASSQDFSGARSYEQYF
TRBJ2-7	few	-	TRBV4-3	TGCGCCAGCAGCCCCTCGCGGGGCTACGAGCAGTACTTC	CASSPSRGYEQYF
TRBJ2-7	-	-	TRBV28	TGTGCCAGCAGTTTACCGGGACGCTCCTACGAGCAGTACTTC	CASSLPGRSYEQYF
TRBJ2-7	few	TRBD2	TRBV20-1	TGCAGTGCTAGGAGGCCCCTCCAGCGGGAGCCATGGAGCTCCTACGAGCAGTACTTC	CSARRPLQREPWSSYEQYF
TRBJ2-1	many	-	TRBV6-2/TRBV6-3	TGTGCCAGCATGGGATCAATAAGCTCCTACAATGAGCAGTTCTTC	CASMGSISSYNEQFF
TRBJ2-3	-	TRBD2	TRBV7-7	TGTGCCAGCAGCCTTGGGACTAGCGGGAGGGCCACAGATACGCAGTATTTT	CASSLGTSGRATDTQYF
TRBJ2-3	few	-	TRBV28	TGTGCCAGCCGGAATAGGGGGGGGAGCACAGATACGCAGTATTTT	CASRNRGGSTDTQYF
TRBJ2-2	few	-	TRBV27	TGTGCCAGCTCGTACGGCGGGGAGCTGTTTTTT	CASSYGGELFF
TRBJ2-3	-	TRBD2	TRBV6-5	TGTGCCAGCAGTTACTTAGCGGGAGGAGGGACAGATACGCAGTATTTT	CASSYLAGGGTDTQYF
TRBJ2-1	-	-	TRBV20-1	TGCAGTGCTAGAGATTATATGGGGGGAGACTCCTACAATGAGCAGTTCTTC	CSARDYMGGDSYNEQFF
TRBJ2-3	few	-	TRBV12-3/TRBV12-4	TGTGCCAGCATCTGGCGGGGATTTGCAGATACGCAGTATTTT	CASIWRGFADTQYF
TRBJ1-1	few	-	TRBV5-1	TGCGCCAGCGGAAAGAGCATGAACACTGAAGCTTTCTTT	CASGKSMNTEAFF
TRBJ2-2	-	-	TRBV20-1	TGCAGTGCTAGAGATGCCCGGGGCCGTTTGGACACCGGGGAGCTGTTTTTT	CSARDARGRLDTGELFF
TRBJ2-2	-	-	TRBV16	TGTGCCAGCACCACCGGGACATCGAACACCGGGGAGCTGTTTTTT	CASTTGTSNTGELFF
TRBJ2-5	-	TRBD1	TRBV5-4	TGTGCCAGCAGCTTACAGGGGGCAGAGACCCAGTACTTC	CASSLQGAETQYF
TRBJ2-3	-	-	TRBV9	TGTGCCAGCAGCCCACAGTCGAGGTTGTCAGATACGCAGTATTTT	CASSPQSRLSDTQYF
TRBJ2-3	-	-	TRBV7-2	TGTGCCAGCAGCTTAAGCCGGACAGAGAAAAATCCAGATACGCAGTATTTT	CASSLSRTEKNPDTQYF
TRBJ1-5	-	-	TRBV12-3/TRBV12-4	TGTGCCAGCAGTTTGGAGGCGGTGCAGCCCCAGCATTTT	CASSLEAVQPQHF
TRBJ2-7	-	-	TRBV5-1	TGCGCCAGCAGCTCCGAACGGTTCGAGCAGTACTTC	CASSSERFEQYF
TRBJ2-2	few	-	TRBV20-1	TGCAGTGCTAGTTCGGAGAACACCGGGGAGCTGTTTTTT	CSASSENTGELFF
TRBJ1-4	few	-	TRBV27	TGTGCCAGCAGTTCTTACAGGGTGCCAACTAATGAAAAACTGTTTTTT	CASSSYRVPTNEKLFF
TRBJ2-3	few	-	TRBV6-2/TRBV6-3	TGTGCCAGCAGCTTAGTAAGCCGCACAGATACGCAGTATTTT	CASSLVSRTDTQYF
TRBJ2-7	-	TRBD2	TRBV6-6	TGTGCCAGCAGTTCCACTAGCGGAGCCTCCTACGAGCAGTACTTC	CASSSTSGASYEQYF
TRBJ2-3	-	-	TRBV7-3	TGTGCCAGCAGCATCAGCGGGCGCGGGCTTAGCACAGATACGCAGTATTTT	CASSISGRGLSTDTQYF
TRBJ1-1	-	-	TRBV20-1	TGCAGTGCTCAAAGTGTGGACACTGAAGCTTTCTTT	CSAQSVDTEAFF
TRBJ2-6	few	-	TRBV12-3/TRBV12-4	TGTGCCAGCCGGCTTAGCTCTGGGGCCAACGTCCTGACTTTC	CASRLSSGANVLTF
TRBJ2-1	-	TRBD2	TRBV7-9	TGTGCCAGCAGCCCCACCGGGGGGTCCTACAATGAGCAGTTCTTC	CASSPTGGSYNEQFF
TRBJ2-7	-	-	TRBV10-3	TGTGCCATCAGTGAGTCCGGACGAGTCCACGAGCAGTACTTC	CAISESGRVHEQYF
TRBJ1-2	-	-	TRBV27	TGTGCCAGCAGTCTCACAGGGACCAACTATGGCTACACCTTC	CASSLTGTNYGYTF
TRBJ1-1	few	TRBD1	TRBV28	TGTGCCAGCAGTGTGGGGACAGCCACTGAAGCTTTCTTT	CASSVGTATEAFF
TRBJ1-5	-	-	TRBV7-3	TGTGCCAGCAGCTTAACTGGTGGTCAGCCCCAGCATTTT	CASSLTGGQPQHF
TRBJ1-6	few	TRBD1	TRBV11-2	TGTGCCAGCAGCTCAACCAGGGGGAGCTCCTATAATTCACCCCTCCACTTT	CASSSTRGSSYNSPLHF
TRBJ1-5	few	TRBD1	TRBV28	TGTGCCAGCAAAAACACAGGGGGGAAACAGCCCCAGCATTTT	CASKNTGGKQPQHF
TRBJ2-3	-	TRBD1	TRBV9	TGTGCCAGCAGCGTAGCCGCGACAGGGTATCCTAGCACAGATACGCAGTATTTT	CASSVAATGYPSTDTQYF
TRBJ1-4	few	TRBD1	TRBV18	TGTGCCAGCTCAGCGACAGGGGGGAATGAAAAACTGTTTTTT	CASSATGGNEKLFF
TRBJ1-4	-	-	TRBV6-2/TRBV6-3	TGTGCCAGCAGTTACTCTACGGGGTCTGAAAAACTGTTTTTT	CASSYSTGSEKLFF
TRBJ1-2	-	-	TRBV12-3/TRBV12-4	TGTGCCAGCAGCCCTGCAGGATATGGCTACACCTTC	CASSPAGYGYTF
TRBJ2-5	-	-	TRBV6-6	TGTGCCAGCAGTTTAGGGGCGCGAGAGACCCAGTACTTC	CASSLGARETQYF
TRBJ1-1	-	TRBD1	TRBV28	TGTGCCAGCAGTCAGCGACAGGGTCTGGTGAGTGTTAAAGCTTTCTTT	CASSQRQGLVSVKAFF
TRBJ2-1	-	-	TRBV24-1	TGTGCCACCAGTGATGGTGCAGGAGAGTACAATGAGCAGTTCTTC	CATSDGAGEYNEQFF